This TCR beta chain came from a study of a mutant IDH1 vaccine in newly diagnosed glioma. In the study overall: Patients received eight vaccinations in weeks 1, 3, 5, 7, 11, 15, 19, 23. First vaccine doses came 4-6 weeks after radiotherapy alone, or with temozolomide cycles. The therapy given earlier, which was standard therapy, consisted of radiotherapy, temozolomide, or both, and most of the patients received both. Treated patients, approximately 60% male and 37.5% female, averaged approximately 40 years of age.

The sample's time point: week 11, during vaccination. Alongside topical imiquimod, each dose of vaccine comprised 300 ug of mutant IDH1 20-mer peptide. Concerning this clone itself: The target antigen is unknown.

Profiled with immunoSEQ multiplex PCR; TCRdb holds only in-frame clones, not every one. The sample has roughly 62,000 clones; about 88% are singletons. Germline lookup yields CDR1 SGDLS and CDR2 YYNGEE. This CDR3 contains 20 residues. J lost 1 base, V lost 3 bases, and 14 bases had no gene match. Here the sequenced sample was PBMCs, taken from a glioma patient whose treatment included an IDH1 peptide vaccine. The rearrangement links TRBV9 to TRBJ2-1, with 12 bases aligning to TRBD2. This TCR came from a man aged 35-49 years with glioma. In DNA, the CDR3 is TGTGCCAGCAGCGACTCCCGAACTAGCGGGAGGCCTCTATCCTACAATGAGCAGTTCTTC. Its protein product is CASSDSRTSGRPLSYNEQFF.